The source of this TCR beta chain is a study of control samples from healthy donors and cancer patients (dated by TCRdb to about 2020). The CDR3 measures 15 amino acids from cysteine to phenylalanine. The sequence is cut down to CDR3 DNA, 45 bases in frame from base 1. V is cut by 0 bases and J by 5 bases, and the space between the germline ends is 13 bases. Per the germline V gene, MNHNS is the CDR1 and SASEGT is the CDR2. The method behind the library was the immunoSEQ multiplex PCR assay. TCRdb obtained this table from immuneACCESS and retained in-frame rearrangements with V and J assigned. These tables miss some clones; where compared with another copy, unresolved V genes account for less than half of the shortfall, and the remainder is unexplained. In all, the sample holds about 150,000 clones, and more than 90% of those were seen once. In total, the top ten clones hold roughly 2% of the sample.

Comments on this clone: Its antigen remains unidentified. Base quality data are lacking; no much larger clone is found one base away.

The receptor was derived from a woman aged 40-49 years in good health. The specimen sequenced was blood. The V gene is TRBV6-1 and the J gene is TRBJ1-1, with no confident D gene call. The CDR3 region reads CASSEALAGGTEAFF. The bases read TGTGCCAGCAGTGAAGCGCTTGCTGGAGGAACTGAAGCTTTCTTT.